These 24 T cell receptor beta chains were all obtained from the same sample, sequenced in a study of breast tumors, draining lymph nodes, adjacent tissues. TCRdb re-analysed the multiplex PCR reads in MiXCR, keeping a single row per CDR3 protein. The data contain 150,000 to 200,000 distinct CDR3 sequences, more than 25% of them singletons. Breast cancer patients provided tissue from their axillary draining lymph nodes. Sequencing used axillary lymph node tissue. These receptors all stem from a female donor with breast cancer. Some clones in this sample may be carry-over from other donors' samples.

This clonotype was detected ten times or more. Its ends do not fully match the called genes, so a read error is possible. V gene TRBV11-2 combines with J gene TRBJ2-5, with D maybe TRBD2 (6 bases). The CDR3 is 16 residues long. Looked up from germline, CDR1 is SGHAT and CDR2 is FQNNGV. This CDR3 is CASSLESSAGRETQYF. In DNA, the CDR3 is TGTGCCAGCAGCCTAGAATCTAGCGCGGGTCGAGAGACCCAGTACTTC. Looking up the rest from reference TRBV11-2 and TRBJ2-5 gives the full variable domain: EAGVAQSPRYKIIEKRQSVAFWCNPISGHATLYWYQQILGQGPKLLIQFQNNGVVDDSQLPKDRFSAERLKGVDSTLKIQPAKLEDSAVYLCASSLESSAGRETQYFGPGTRLLVL.

This clonotype came up a few times. The CDR3 here is CASSRTSGLSYNEQFF. The CDR3 DNA reads TGTGCCAGCAGCCGGACTAGCGGACTTTCCTACAATGAGCAGTTCTTC. The chain is built from TRBV4-2 and TRBJ2-1; 10 bases fit TRBD2. The CDR3 has 16 residues. The trim removed 4 bases at V and 1 base at J, leaving 4 bases unmatched. Germline V lookup: CDR1 LGHNA, CDR2 YNFKEQ.

This clonotype was counted ten times or more. The chain uses TRBV24-1 and TRBJ2-2, with 7 bases matching TRBD2. The CDR3 consists of 16 residues. V shed 0 bases, J shed 3 bases, and the junction held 3 bases outside the gene matches. From germline, CDR1 is KGHDR and CDR2 SFDVKD. CDR3 loop: CATSDLEGRDTGELFF. The CDR3 nucleotides read TGTGCCACCAGTGATTTGGAGGGGAGGGACACCGGGGAGCTGTTTTTT.

Worth noting for this clonotype: This may stem from a read error, because a much larger clone lies one nucleotide away. The J gene is TRBJ2-5, the V gene TRBV4-1; 7 nucleotides align to TRBD2. Germline V lookup: CDR1 MGHRA, CDR2 YSYEKL. The CDR3 length is 14 residues. CDR3 nucleotide sequence: TGCGCCAGCAGCCAAAAACTAGCGCAAGGGACCCAGTACTTC. Translated, it gives CASSQKLAQGTQYF.

CDR3 amino acids: CATSDGNQPQHF. The CDR3 nucleotides are TGTGCCACCAGTGACGGCAATCAGCCCCAGCATTTT. The genes are TRBV24-1 and TRBJ1-5; D ambiguous. The CDR3 covers 12 residues. V lost 4 bases, J lost 2 bases, and 2 bases lay in between. From germline, CDR1 is KGHDR and CDR2 SFDVKD.

This clonotype was detected many times. The rearrangement links TRBV24-1 to TRBJ1-2, with a possible D match to TRBD1 (6 bases). CDR1 and CDR2 (germline): KGHDR, SFDVKD. The CDR3 has 15 amino acids. Trimming removed 3 bases from V and 8 bases from J, with 18 bases in between. CDR3 bases: TGTGCCACCAGTGATAGTCTGGGGGCGCTGGGAGGCTACACCTTC. Protein product: CATSDSLGALGGYTF.

This clonotype was recorded a few times. Being one base from a much bigger clone, this may be a read error. The chain couples TRBV7-9 to TRBJ2-5; a weak D match, TRBD2 (6 bases). This CDR3 is 15 amino acids long. CDR1 and CDR2 (germline): SEHNR, FQNEAQ (reference sequence). In DNA form, the CDR3 reads TGTGCCAGCAGCCCCGGGGGTTTCTCAAAAGAGACCCAGCACTTC. Its translation is CASSPGGFSKETQHF. The variable domain in full, completed from reference TRBV7-9 and TRBJ2-5, reads DTGVSQNPRHKITKRGQNVTFRCDPISEHNRLYWYRQTLGQGPEFLTYFQNEAQLEKSRLLSDRFSAERPKGSFSTLEIQRTEQGDSAMYLCASSPGGFSKETQHFGPGTRLLVL.

This clonotype was seen more than once but under ten times. The chain combines TRBV25-1 with TRBJ1-6; tentatively, D is TRBD1 (6 bases). The germline CDR1 and CDR2 sequences are MGHDK and SYGVNS. With 3 bases removed from V and 4 bases from J, the gap between germline ends came to 13 bases. The CDR3 is made up of 16 amino acids. In DNA, the CDR3 is TGTGCCAGCAGTGATGCAACAGGGACTTATAATTCACCCCTCCACTTT. Amino acid sequence: CASSDATGTYNSPLHF.

The chain carries TRBV11-3 and TRBJ2-3; 8 bases align to TRBD2. Germline V gene lookup returns CDR1 SGHNT and CDR2 YENEEA. V shed 5 bases and J 11 bases; nucleotides not matched to a gene: 12. The CDR3 runs 14 residues. As DNA, the CDR3 is TGTGCCAGCAGCCCCACCGGACTAGCCAGCGAGCAGTATTTT. Protein: CASSPTGLASEQYF.

The V gene is TRBV7-2, the J gene TRBJ2-5; D is tentatively TRBD1 or TRBD2 (8 bases each). The CDR3 runs 17 residues. The ends were cut back, 0 bases at V and 4 bases at J, with 18 bases in the middle. The germline V gene encodes CDR1 SGHTA and CDR2 FQGNSA. This CDR3 reads CASSLARTGGTGETQYF. The CDR3, as DNA: TGTGCCAGCAGCTTAGCGCGGACGGGAGGGACAGGAGAGACCCAGTACTTC.

Details on this clonotype: This likely comes from a read error, as the CDR3 has no conserved phenylalanine or tryptophan at its end. V and J are TRBV5-5 and TRBJ1-6, with unresolved D. This CDR3 contains 16 residues. Germline-derived CDR1 and CDR2 are SGHKS and YYEKEE (reference sequence). V was clipped by 7 bases and J by 10 bases, with 24 bases between them. Here the CDR3 reads CASGSQTALGGSPLHS. CDR3 DNA: TGTGCCAGCGGCTCTCAAACAGCCTTGGGAGGATCACCCCTCCACTCT.

The V and J genes are TRBV6-5 and TRBJ1-5, with D perhaps matching TRBD1 (5 bases). CDR3 length equals 15 residues. The ends were cut back, 0 bases at V and 5 bases at J, with 11 bases in the middle. The germline CDR1 and CDR2 sequences are MNHEY and SVGAGI. The CDR3 sequence is CASSYSPRGDQPQHF. CDR3 bases: TGTGCCAGCAGTTACTCCCCGAGAGGGGATCAGCCCCAGCATTTT.

This clonotype was seen more than once but under ten times. A much larger clone differs by one base, so this may be a read error. Given the absence of the conserved phenylalanine or tryptophan at the CDR3 end, a read error is likely. The chain couples TRBV7-9 to TRBJ2-1, with unresolved D. CDR3 length equals 14 residues. Per germline, CDR1 SEHNR and CDR2 FQNEAQ (reference sequence). V shed 4 bases and J shed 0 bases, with 7 bases lying between them. CDR3 DNA: TGTGCCAGCAGCTCCTCCGTCTCCTACAATGAGCAGTTCCTC. Protein sequence: CASSSSVSYNEQFL.

This clonotype was counted at least ten times. This sequence joins TRBV5-5 and TRBJ2-3; 7 bases align to TRBD2. The CDR3 contains 16 residues. In germline, CDR1 is SGHKS, CDR2 YYEKEE (reference sequence). V shed 4 bases, J shed 6 bases, and the junction held 14 bases outside the gene matches. CDR3 sequence (DNA): TGTGCCAGCAGCATGATGGGAGGGGCCCGAGGGGATACGCAGTATTTT. Its translation: CASSMMGGARGDTQYF.

In this sample, this clonotype turned up many times. V gene TRBV20-1 combines with J gene TRBJ2-1; D might be TRBD1 (5 bases). This CDR3 spans 15 amino acids. CDR1 DFQATT and CDR2 SNEGSKA come from the germline V gene (reference sequence). Trimming stripped 7 bases from V and 4 bases from J, with 20 bases between. Here the CDR3 DNA reads TGCAGTGTCCCGCCGTTGACGGACAAGTACAATGAGCAGTTCTTC. Protein product: CSVPPLTDKYNEQFF.

Many counts were recorded for this clonotype. This chain joins TRBV2 and TRBJ1-5; TRBD1 agrees at 7 bases. The CDR3 contains 17 residues. The junction had 11 bases not matched to a gene; V was cut back by 4 bases and J by 2 bases. CDR1 is SNHLY, CDR2 FYNNEI, per germline. The CDR3, as DNA: TGTGCCAGCAGTGGACAGGGAGGGAATAGACGCAATCAGCCCCAGCATTTT. Encoded protein: CASSGQGGNRRNQPQHF.

This clonotype was found many times. The genes are TRBV18 and TRBJ1-4; the D is unclear. Germline V gene data show CDR1 as KGHSH and CDR2 as LQKENI. CDR3 length: 14 amino acids. V lost 6 bases, J lost 0 bases, and 8 bases lay in between. The CDR3 spells CASSPVATNEKLFF. CDR3 nucleotides: TGTGCCAGCTCTCCAGTCGCAACTAATGAAAAACTGTTTTTT.

This clonotype has at least ten counts. The chain carries TRBV9 and TRBJ1-2; weak D call: TRBD1 (5 bases). CDR3 length equals 15 residues. Germline loops: CDR1 SGDLS, CDR2 YYNGEE. Trimming stripped 3 bases from V and 1 base from J, with 13 bases between. The CDR3 sequence: CASSGLGVFNYGYTF. The DNA of the CDR3 is TGTGCCAGCAGCGGCCTAGGGGTATTTAACTATGGCTACACCTTC.

As to this clonotype: A read error may be the cause here, since a much bigger clone is one base away. CDR3 DNA sequence: TGTGCCAGCAGCTTGCGAGGGGCTTTCTCCGAGCAGTACTTC. This encodes CASSLRGAFSEQYF. The J gene is TRBJ2-7, the V gene TRBV5-6, with D perhaps being TRBD1 or TRBD2 (5 bases each). This CDR3 region has 14 residues. Germline-derived CDR1 and CDR2 are SGHDT and YYEEEE. V gave up 1 base and J gave up 6 bases, with 14 bases separating them.

Notes on this clonotype: This is likely a read error, given that the CDR3 carries no conserved phenylalanine or tryptophan at its end. J is TRBJ1-2 and V is TRBV9; possible D gene TRBD1, 6 bases. This CDR3 contains 13 residues. The V and J ends lost 3 bases and 6 bases respectively, with 12 bases between them. From germline, CDR1 is SGDLS and CDR2 YYNGEE. CDR3 sequence (DNA): TGTGCCAGCAGCGGACAGGCAAGGAATGGCTACACCTCC. It encodes CASSGQARNGYTS.

This chain connects TRBV7-9 to TRBJ2-1; D gene unclear. Germline CDR1 and CDR2: SEHNR and FQNEAQ (reference sequence). The V and J ends lost 8 bases and 3 bases respectively, with 5 bases between them. The length of the CDR3 is 11 residues. The CDR3 DNA reads TGTGCCAGCGGGTACTACAATGAGCAGTTCTTC. This translates into CASGYYNEQFF.

To note about this clonotype: At one end the junction does not follow the germline gene, possibly because of a read error. The rearrangement uses TRBV19 and TRBJ1-6, with D perhaps TRBD1 (5 bases). The CDR3 extends over 18 amino acids. Germline CDR1 is LNHDA and CDR2 is SQIVND (reference sequence). The CDR3 loop is CASQTPPQGSSYNSPPHF. DNA for the CDR3: TGTGCCAGTCAGACTCCCCCCCAGGGTAGCTCCTATAATTCACCCCCCCACTTT.

This clonotype occurred many times. A junction boundary mismatches the germline segment, possibly from a read error. The chain employs TRBV30 and TRBJ1-6, with D hard to call. Per the germline V gene, CDR1 is GTSNPN and CDR2 is SVGIG (reference sequence). The CDR3 is 15 residues long. The CDR3 reads CAWSVQLAYNSLLHF. The CDR3, as DNA: TGTGCCTGGAGTGTACAGCTAGCTTATAATTCACTCCTCCACTTT.

Ten or more counts support this clonotype. CDR3 sequence reads: CSAASQTSGSWYEQYF. CDR3 DNA: TGCAGTGCCGCGTCCCAGACTAGCGGGAGTTGGTACGAGCAGTACTTC. This rearrangement joins TRBV20-1 to TRBJ2-7; 12 bases match TRBD2. The V and J ends lost 6 bases and 4 bases, in that order; junction bases with no gene match: 13. Germline V lookup: CDR1 DFQATT, CDR2 SNEGSKA (reference sequence). The length of the CDR3 is 16 residues.